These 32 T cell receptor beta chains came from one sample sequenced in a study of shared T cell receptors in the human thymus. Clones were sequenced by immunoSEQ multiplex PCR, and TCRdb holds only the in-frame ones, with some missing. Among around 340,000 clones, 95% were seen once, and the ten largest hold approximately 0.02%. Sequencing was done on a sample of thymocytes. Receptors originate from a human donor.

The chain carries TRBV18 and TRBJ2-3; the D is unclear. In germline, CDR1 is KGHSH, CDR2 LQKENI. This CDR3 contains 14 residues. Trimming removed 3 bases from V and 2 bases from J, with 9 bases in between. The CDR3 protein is CASSPFGDTDTQYF. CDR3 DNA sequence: TGTGCCAGCTCACCGTTCGGAGACACAGATACGCAGTATTTT.

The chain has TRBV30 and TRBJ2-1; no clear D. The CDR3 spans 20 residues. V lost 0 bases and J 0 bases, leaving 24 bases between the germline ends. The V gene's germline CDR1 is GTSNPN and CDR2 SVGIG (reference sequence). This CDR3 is CAWSVLGLAVSLSSYNEQFF. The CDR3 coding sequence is TGTGCCTGGAGTGTATTGGGCTTGGCAGTTTCACTTAGCTCCTACAATGAGCAGTTCTTC.

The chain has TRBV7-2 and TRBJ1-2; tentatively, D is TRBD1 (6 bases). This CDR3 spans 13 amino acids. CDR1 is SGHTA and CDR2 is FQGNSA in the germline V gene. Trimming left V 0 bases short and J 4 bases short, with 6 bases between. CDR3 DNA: TGTGCCAGCAGCTTAGCAGGGGGCTATGGCTACACCTTC. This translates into CASSLAGGYGYTF.

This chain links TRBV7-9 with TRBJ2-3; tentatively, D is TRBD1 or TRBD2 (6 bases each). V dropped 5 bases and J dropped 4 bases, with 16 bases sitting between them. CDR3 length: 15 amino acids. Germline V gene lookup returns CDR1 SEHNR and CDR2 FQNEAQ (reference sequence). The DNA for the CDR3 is TGTGCCAGCAGCCCGGGGGCGCTAGTTCCAGATACGCAGTATTTT. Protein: CASSPGALVPDTQYF.

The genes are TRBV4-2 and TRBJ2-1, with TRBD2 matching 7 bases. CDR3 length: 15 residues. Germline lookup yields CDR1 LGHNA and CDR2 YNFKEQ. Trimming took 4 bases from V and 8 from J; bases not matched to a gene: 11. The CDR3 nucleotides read TGTGCCAGCAGCCCGACGCGCGGGAGACCCGATGAGCAGTTCTTC. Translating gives CASSPTRGRPDEQFF.

This CDR3 is CASSLHRAPYTDTQYF. DNA of the CDR3: TGTGCCAGTAGCCTACATAGGGCCCCATACACAGATACGCAGTATTTT. The chain links TRBV19 to TRBJ2-3, with D unclear. CDR3 length: 16 residues. The germline V gene encodes CDR1 LNHDA and CDR2 SQIVND (reference sequence). V was clipped by 6 bases and J by 2 bases, with 18 bases between them.

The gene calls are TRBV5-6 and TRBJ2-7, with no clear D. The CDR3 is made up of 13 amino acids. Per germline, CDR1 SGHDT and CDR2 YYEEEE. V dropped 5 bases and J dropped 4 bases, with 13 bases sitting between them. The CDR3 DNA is TGTGCCAGCAGTAATCGACTTTCTTACGAGCAGTACTTC. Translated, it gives CASSNRLSYEQYF.

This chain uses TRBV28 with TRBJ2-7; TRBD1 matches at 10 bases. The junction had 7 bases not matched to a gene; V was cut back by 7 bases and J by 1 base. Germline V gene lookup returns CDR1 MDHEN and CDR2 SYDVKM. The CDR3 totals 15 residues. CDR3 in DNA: TGTGCCAGCACCCAGGACAGGGGGGCTTCCTACGAGCAGTACTTC. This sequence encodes CASTQDRGASYEQYF.

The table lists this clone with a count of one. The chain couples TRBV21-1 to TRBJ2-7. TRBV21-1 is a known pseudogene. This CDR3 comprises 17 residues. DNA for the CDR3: TGTGCCAGCAGCTCAAGGTTAGGACCTCAATCCCACTACGAGCAGTACTTC. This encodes CASSSRLGPQSHYEQYF.

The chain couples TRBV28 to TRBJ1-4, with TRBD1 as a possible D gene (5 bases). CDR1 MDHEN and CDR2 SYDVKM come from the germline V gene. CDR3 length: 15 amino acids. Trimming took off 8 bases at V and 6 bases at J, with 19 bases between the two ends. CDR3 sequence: CASCGPPARDEKLFF. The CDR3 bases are TGTGCCAGCTGCGGTCCCCCGGCCAGGGATGAAAAACTGTTTTTT.

The CDR3 DNA follows: TGTGCCAGCAGCCCCCTCTTACGACGCCTTAGCACAGATACGCAGTATTTT. It encodes CASSPLLRRLSTDTQYF. The genes are TRBV6-4 and TRBJ2-3; D gene uncertain. Trimming shortened V by 6 bases and J by 0 bases, and 19 bases separated the two germline ends. The CDR3 contains 17 residues. Per germline, CDR1 MRHNA and CDR2 SNTAGT.

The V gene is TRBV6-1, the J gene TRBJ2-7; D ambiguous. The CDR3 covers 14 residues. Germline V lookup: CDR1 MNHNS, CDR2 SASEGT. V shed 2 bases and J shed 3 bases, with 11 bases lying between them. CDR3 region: CASSELGRYYEQYF. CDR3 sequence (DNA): TGTGCCAGCAGTGAACTAGGTCGTTACTACGAGCAGTACTTC.

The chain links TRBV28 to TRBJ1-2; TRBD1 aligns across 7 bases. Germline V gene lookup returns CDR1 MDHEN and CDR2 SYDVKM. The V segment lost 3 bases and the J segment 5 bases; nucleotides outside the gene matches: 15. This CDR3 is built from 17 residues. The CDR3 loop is CASSFQGMRGRFYGYTF. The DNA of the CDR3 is TGTGCCAGCAGTTTTCAGGGAATGAGGGGGCGCTTTTATGGCTACACCTTC.

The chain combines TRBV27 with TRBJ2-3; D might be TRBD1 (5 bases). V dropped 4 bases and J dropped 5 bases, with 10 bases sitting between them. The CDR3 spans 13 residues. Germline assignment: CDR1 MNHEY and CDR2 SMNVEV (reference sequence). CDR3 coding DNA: TGTGCCAGCAGTTGGACATCAAGAGATACGCAGTATTTT. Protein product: CASSWTSRDTQYF.

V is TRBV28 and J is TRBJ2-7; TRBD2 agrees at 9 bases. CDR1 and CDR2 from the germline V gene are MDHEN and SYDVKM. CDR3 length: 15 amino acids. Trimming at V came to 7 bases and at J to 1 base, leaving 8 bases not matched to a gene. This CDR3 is CASKSTSGHSYEQYF. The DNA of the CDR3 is TGTGCCAGCAAATCGACTAGCGGACATTCCTACGAGCAGTACTTC.

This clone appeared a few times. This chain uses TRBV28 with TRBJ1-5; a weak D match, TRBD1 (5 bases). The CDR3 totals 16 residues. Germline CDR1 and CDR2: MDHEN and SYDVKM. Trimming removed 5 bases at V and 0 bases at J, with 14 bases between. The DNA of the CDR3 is TGTGCCAGCAGTCTGAACCGACAGCATAGCAATCAGCCCCAGCATTTT. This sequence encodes CASSLNRQHSNQPQHF.

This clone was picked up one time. The DNA for the CDR3 is TGTGCCAGCAGCCAGGGACAGGGTAGGACTAGCGGGAGGGTAGGGATATCGAACATTCAGTACTTC. This gives the protein CASSQGQGRTSGRVGISNIQYF. The J gene is TRBJ2-4, the V gene TRBV28; 15 positions agree with TRBD2. The CDR3 extends over 22 amino acids. Germline CDR1 is MDHEN and CDR2 is SYDVKM. The V gene end was trimmed by 6 bases and the J gene end by 7 bases; junction bases not matched to a gene: 25. Combining the CDR3 with reference TRBV28 and TRBJ2-4 gives the whole variable domain DVKVTQSSRYLVKRTGEKVFLECVQDMDHENMFWYRQDPGLGLRLIYFSYDVKMKEKGDIPEGYSVSREKKERFSLILESASTNQTSMYLCASSQGQGRTSGRVGISNIQYFGAGTRLSVL.

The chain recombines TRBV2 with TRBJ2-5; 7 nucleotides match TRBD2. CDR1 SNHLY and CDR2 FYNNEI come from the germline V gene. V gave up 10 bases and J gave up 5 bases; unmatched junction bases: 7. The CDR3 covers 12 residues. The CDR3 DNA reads TGTGCCACCCCGACTAGCTCGGAGACCCAGTACTTC. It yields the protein CATPTSSETQYF.

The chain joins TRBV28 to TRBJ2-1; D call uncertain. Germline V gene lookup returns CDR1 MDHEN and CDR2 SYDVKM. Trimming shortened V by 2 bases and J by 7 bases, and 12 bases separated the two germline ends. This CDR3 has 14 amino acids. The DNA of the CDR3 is TGTGCCAGCAGTTTAGGTCTTCTGCGGAATGAGCAGTTCTTC. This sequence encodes CASSLGLLRNEQFF.

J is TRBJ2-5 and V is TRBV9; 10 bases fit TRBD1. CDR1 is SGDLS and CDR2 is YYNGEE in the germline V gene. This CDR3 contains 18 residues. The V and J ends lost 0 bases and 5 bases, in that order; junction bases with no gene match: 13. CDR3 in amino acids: CASSVEGETGGYRETQYF. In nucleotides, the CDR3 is TGTGCCAGCAGCGTAGAGGGTGAGACAGGGGGCTACAGGGAGACCCAGTACTTC.

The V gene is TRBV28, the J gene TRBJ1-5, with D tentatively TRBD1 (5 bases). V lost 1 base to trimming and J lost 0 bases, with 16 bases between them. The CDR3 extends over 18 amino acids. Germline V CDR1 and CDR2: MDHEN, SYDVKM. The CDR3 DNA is TGTGCCAGCAGTTTATCCGGACTTGGGGCCTATAGCAATCAGCCCCAGCATTTT. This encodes CASSLSGLGAYSNQPQHF.

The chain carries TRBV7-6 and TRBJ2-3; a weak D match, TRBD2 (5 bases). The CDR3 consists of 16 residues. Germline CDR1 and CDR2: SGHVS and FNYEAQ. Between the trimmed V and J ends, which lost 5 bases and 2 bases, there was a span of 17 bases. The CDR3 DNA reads TGTGCCAGCAGCCCGGGGTGGCGGAGAGACACAGATACGCAGTATTTT. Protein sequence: CASSPGWRRDTDTQYF.

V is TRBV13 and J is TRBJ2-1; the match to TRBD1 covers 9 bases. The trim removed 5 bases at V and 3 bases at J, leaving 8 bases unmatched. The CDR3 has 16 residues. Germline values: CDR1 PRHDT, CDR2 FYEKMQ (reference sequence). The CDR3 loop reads CASSQGQGNSYNEQFF. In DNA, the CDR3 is TGTGCCAGCAGCCAAGGACAGGGGAATAGCTACAATGAGCAGTTCTTC.

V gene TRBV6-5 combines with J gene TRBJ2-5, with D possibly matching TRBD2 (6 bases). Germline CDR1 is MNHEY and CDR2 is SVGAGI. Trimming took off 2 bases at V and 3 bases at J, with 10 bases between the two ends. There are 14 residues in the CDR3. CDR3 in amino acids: CASSYGLAKETQYF. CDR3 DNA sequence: TGTGCCAGCAGTTACGGTCTAGCGAAAGAGACCCAGTACTTC.

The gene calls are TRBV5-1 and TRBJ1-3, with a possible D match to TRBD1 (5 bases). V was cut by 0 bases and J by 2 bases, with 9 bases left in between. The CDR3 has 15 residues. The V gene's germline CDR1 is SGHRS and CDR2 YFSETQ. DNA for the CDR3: TGCGCCAGCAGCTTGGGGGGGATCGCTGGAAACACCATATATTTT. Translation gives CASSLGGIAGNTIYF.

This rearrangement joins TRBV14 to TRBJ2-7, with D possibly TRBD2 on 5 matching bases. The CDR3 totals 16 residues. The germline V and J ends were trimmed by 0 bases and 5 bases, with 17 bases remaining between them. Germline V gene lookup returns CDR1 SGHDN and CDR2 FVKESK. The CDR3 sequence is CASSQENWRRQHEQYF. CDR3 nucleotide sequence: TGTGCCAGCAGCCAAGAGAACTGGAGGCGGCAGCACGAGCAGTACTTC.

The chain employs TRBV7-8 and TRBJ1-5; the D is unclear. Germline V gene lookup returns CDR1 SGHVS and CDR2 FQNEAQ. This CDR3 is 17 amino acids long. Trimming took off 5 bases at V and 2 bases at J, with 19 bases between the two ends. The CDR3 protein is CASSPKGSRGGNQPQHF. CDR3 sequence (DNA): TGTGCCAGCAGCCCCAAGGGAAGCAGAGGAGGCAATCAGCCCCAGCATTTT.

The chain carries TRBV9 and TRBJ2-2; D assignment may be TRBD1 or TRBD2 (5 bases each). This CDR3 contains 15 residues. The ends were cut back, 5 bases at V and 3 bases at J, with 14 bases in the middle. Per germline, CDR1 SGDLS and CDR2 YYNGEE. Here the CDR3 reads CASRPGPAYTGELFF. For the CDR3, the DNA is TGTGCCAGCAGACCGGGACCAGCGTACACCGGGGAGCTGTTTTTT.

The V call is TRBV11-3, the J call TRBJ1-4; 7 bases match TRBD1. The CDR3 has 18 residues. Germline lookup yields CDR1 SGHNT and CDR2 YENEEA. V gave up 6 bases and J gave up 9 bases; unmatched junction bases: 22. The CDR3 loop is CASRELSPRTGGRKKLFF. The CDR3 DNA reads TGTGCCAGCAGGGAGCTTAGCCCAAGGACAGGCGGGCGGAAAAAACTGTTTTTT.

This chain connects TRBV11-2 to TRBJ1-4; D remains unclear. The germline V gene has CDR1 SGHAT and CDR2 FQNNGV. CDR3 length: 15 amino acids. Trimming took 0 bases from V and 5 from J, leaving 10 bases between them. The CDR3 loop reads CASSLDGRANEKLFF. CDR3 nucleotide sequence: TGTGCCAGCAGCTTAGATGGGAGGGCAAATGAAAAACTGTTTTTT.

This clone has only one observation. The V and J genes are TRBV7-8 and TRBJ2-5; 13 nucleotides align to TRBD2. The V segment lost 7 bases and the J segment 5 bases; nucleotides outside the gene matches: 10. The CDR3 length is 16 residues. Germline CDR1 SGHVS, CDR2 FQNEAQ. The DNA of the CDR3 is TGTGCCAGCACCCCGGTGGGACTAGCGGGGTTGGAGACCCAGTACTTC. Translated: CASTPVGLAGLETQYF.

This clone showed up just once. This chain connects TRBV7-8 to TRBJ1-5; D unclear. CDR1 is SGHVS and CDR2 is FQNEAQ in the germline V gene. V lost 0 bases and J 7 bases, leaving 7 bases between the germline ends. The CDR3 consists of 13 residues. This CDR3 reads CASSLASGQPQHF. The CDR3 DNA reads TGTGCCAGCAGCTTAGCCAGTGGCCAGCCCCAGCATTTT.